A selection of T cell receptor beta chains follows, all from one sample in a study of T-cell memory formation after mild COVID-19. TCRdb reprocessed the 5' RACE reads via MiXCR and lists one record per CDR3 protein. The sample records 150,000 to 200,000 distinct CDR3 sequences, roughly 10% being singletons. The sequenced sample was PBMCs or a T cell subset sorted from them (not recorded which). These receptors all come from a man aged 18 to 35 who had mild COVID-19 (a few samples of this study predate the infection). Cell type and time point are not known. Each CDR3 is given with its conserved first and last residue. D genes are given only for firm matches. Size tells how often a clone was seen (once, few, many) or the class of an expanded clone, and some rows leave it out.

cdr3_nt: TGTGCCAGCAGTAGCGGGGGGACCATTGGCGGGGAGCTGTTTTTT; cdr3_aa: CASSSGGTIGGELFF; d_call: TRBD2; j_call: TRBJ2-2; clone_size: .; v_call: TRBV9
cdr3_nt: TGTGCCAGCAGCCCCGGACTAGAGGGAGATACGCAGTATTTT; cdr3_aa: CASSPGLEGDTQYF; d_call: TRBD2; j_call: TRBJ2-3; clone_size: many; v_call: TRBV7-9
cdr3_nt: TGCAGTGCTAGAGCCCGGGACAGGGCGAATGGCTACACCTTC; cdr3_aa: CSARARDRANGYTF; d_call: TRBD1; j_call: TRBJ1-2; clone_size: few; v_call: TRBV20-1
cdr3_nt: TGCGCCAGCAGCGGGGTGATCACAGATACGCAGTATTTT; cdr3_aa: CASSGVITDTQYF; d_call: .; j_call: TRBJ2-3; clone_size: many; v_call: TRBV5-1
cdr3_nt: TGTGCCAGCAGTCGGGACAGGGGGTCGGCTGAAGCTTTCTTT; cdr3_aa: CASSRDRGSAEAFF; d_call: TRBD1; j_call: TRBJ1-1; clone_size: few; v_call: TRBV6-5
cdr3_nt: TGTGCCAGCAGCAAAGCGAGGGGCCCCCTTCAAGAGACCCAGTACTTC; cdr3_aa: CASSKARGPLQETQYF; d_call: .; j_call: TRBJ2-5; clone_size: .; v_call: TRBV21-1
cdr3_nt: TGTGCCAGCAGCCGTTATAATTCACCCCTCCACTTT; cdr3_aa: CASSRYNSPLHF; d_call: .; j_call: TRBJ1-6; clone_size: .; v_call: TRBV7-2
cdr3_nt: TGTGCCAGCATTCGGGACAGGGGTTCCCACGAGCAGTACTTC; cdr3_aa: CASIRDRGSHEQYF; d_call: TRBD1; j_call: TRBJ2-7; clone_size: .; v_call: TRBV6-1
cdr3_nt: TGTGCCAGCCAACCCCCGGCCGGGACAGGGCACAATGAGCAGTTCTTC; cdr3_aa: CASQPPAGTGHNEQFF; d_call: TRBD1; j_call: TRBJ2-1; clone_size: few; v_call: TRBV25-1
cdr3_nt: TGTGCCACCAGCAGGGCGCCAAGTCCGATCACAGATACGCAGTATTTT; cdr3_aa: CATSRAPSPITDTQYF; d_call: .; j_call: TRBJ2-3; clone_size: .; v_call: TRBV15
cdr3_nt: TGTGCCACCAGCAGAGCCGGGCAGCCAAATGAAAAACTGTTTTTT; cdr3_aa: CATSRAGQPNEKLFF; d_call: .; j_call: TRBJ1-4; clone_size: few; v_call: TRBV15
cdr3_nt: TGTGCCAGCAGTTACTCTCCCAATCCCACAGATACGCAGTATTTT; cdr3_aa: CASSYSPNPTDTQYF; d_call: .; j_call: TRBJ2-3; clone_size: few; v_call: TRBV6-5
cdr3_nt: TGCAGCGTTTCCCGGGGGAGCAATCAGCCCCAGCATTTT; cdr3_aa: CSVSRGSNQPQHF; d_call: .; j_call: TRBJ1-5; clone_size: .; v_call: TRBV29-1
cdr3_nt: TGCGCCAGCAGCCCCCCCGGGGGGGGTCTGAACTTC; cdr3_aa: CASSPPGGGLNF; d_call: TRBD2; j_call: TRBJ2-7; clone_size: few; v_call: TRBV10-1
cdr3_nt: TGTGCCAGCAGCTGCTACCTGGGCGAGCAGTACTTC; cdr3_aa: CASSCYLGEQYF; d_call: .; j_call: TRBJ2-7; clone_size: few; v_call: TRBV7-7
cdr3_nt: TGTGCCAGCTCACCACCGGCAGGGACGTACACCATATATTTT; cdr3_aa: CASSPPAGTYTIYF; d_call: .; j_call: TRBJ1-3; clone_size: .; v_call: TRBV18
cdr3_nt: TGTGCCAGCAGCCCGGATGTAAGTTACACTGAAGCTTTCTTT; cdr3_aa: CASSPDVSYTEAFF; d_call: .; j_call: TRBJ1-1; clone_size: .; v_call: TRBV7-9
cdr3_nt: TGTGCCATCAGCGAGGTCTCTGGGGCCAACGTCCTGACTTTC; cdr3_aa: CAISEVSGANVLTF; d_call: .; j_call: TRBJ2-6; clone_size: .; v_call: TRBV10-3
cdr3_nt: TGTGCCAGCAGCTTAGGAGGGCGGGGAGAGACCCAGTACTTC; cdr3_aa: CASSLGGRGETQYF; d_call: .; j_call: TRBJ2-5; clone_size: .; v_call: TRBV11-2
cdr3_nt: TGTGCCACCAGTGATGAGGGGAAGGACTATGGCTACACCTTC; cdr3_aa: CATSDEGKDYGYTF; d_call: .; j_call: TRBJ1-2; clone_size: .; v_call: TRBV24-1
cdr3_nt: TGTGCCAGCAGCTTGGGCCCTTTACAGGGACCTAGCGCTGAAGCTTTCTTT; cdr3_aa: CASSLGPLQGPSAEAFF; d_call: .; j_call: TRBJ1-1; clone_size: few; v_call: TRBV5-4
cdr3_nt: TGTGCCAGCAGCCGGCAGGGGGCCCCAGATACGCAGTATTTT; cdr3_aa: CASSRQGAPDTQYF; d_call: TRBD1; j_call: TRBJ2-3; clone_size: .; v_call: TRBV25-1
cdr3_nt: TGTGCCAGCAGTGAGAGTAGCTCACCCCTCCACTTT; cdr3_aa: CASSESSSPLHF; d_call: .; j_call: TRBJ1-6; clone_size: .; v_call: TRBV2
cdr3_nt: TGTGCCAGCAGTCCCGCGGGCTTAGCGAGCAATCAGCCCCAGCATTTT; cdr3_aa: CASSPAGLASNQPQHF; d_call: .; j_call: TRBJ1-5; clone_size: .; v_call: TRBV6-5
cdr3_nt: TGTGCCAGCAGTCCACTCCCAAGCTACGAGCAGTACTTC; cdr3_aa: CASSPLPSYEQYF; d_call: .; j_call: TRBJ2-7; clone_size: .; v_call: TRBV6-2/TRBV6-3
cdr3_nt: TGTGCCAGCTCACCCCCCACGGGACAGGCTTCTGGAAACACCATATATTTT; cdr3_aa: CASSPPTGQASGNTIYF; d_call: TRBD1; j_call: TRBJ1-3; clone_size: .; v_call: TRBV18
cdr3_nt: TGTGCCAGCAGTCGGGACAGGGGGAGTGGCTACACCTTC; cdr3_aa: CASSRDRGSGYTF; d_call: TRBD1; j_call: TRBJ1-2; clone_size: .; v_call: TRBV6-6
cdr3_nt: TGCGCCAGCAAACCGACAGGTGGTAGCAATCAGCCCCAGCATTTT; cdr3_aa: CASKPTGGSNQPQHF; d_call: .; j_call: TRBJ1-5; clone_size: few; v_call: TRBV5-1
cdr3_nt: TGTGCCACCAGTGACCATGGACAGGGGGGTTACAATGAGCAGTTCTTC; cdr3_aa: CATSDHGQGGYNEQFF; d_call: TRBD1; j_call: TRBJ2-1; clone_size: .; v_call: TRBV24-1
cdr3_nt: TGTGCCAGCAGCTTAGTCGGGGGCGCCGAATTCAGTGAAGCTTTCTTT; cdr3_aa: CASSLVGGAEFSEAFF; d_call: .; j_call: TRBJ1-1; clone_size: few; v_call: TRBV7-3
cdr3_nt: TGTGCCAGCAGCTACGACAGGGTCTATGGCTACACCTTC; cdr3_aa: CASSYDRVYGYTF; d_call: TRBD1; j_call: TRBJ1-2; clone_size: .; v_call: TRBV7-8
cdr3_nt: TGTGCCAGCAGTGAATGGCAGACGAATCAGCCCCAGCATTTT; cdr3_aa: CASSEWQTNQPQHF; d_call: .; j_call: TRBJ1-5; clone_size: few; v_call: TRBV25-1
cdr3_nt: TGTGCCACCAGTCCGACAGGGGAACGAAAAAAACTGTTTTTT; cdr3_aa: CATSPTGERKKLFF; d_call: TRBD1; j_call: TRBJ1-4; clone_size: few; v_call: TRBV15
cdr3_nt: TGTGCCAGCAGCCAAGTAAGCGGGGCTCTCCAAGAGACCCAGTACTTC; cdr3_aa: CASSQVSGALQETQYF; d_call: TRBD2; j_call: TRBJ2-5; clone_size: .; v_call: TRBV4-2
cdr3_nt: TGCGCCAGCAGCTCCGGGACAGGGGTCCAGCCCCAGCATTTT; cdr3_aa: CASSSGTGVQPQHF; d_call: TRBD1; j_call: TRBJ1-5; clone_size: many; v_call: TRBV5-1
cdr3_nt: TGTGCCAGCAGTGCCCCGGGGTGGCCCCAGCATTTT; cdr3_aa: CASSAPGWPQHF; d_call: .; j_call: TRBJ1-5; clone_size: many; v_call: TRBV12-3/TRBV12-4
cdr3_nt: TGTGCCAGCAGCCAGGGTTTCATAACTCCGGGGGATACGCAGTATTTT; cdr3_aa: CASSQGFITPGDTQYF; d_call: .; j_call: TRBJ2-3; clone_size: many; v_call: TRBV7-2
cdr3_nt: TGCGCCAGCACCGGGACAGGGCTGAACACTGAAGCTTTCTTT; cdr3_aa: CASTGTGLNTEAFF; d_call: TRBD1; j_call: TRBJ1-1; clone_size: .; v_call: TRBV5-1
cdr3_nt: TGCGCCAGCAGCTGGACGGGACAGGGAGGTGGCTACACCTTC; cdr3_aa: CASSWTGQGGGYTF; d_call: TRBD1; j_call: TRBJ1-2; clone_size: .; v_call: TRBV5-1
cdr3_nt: TGTGCCAGCAGTCACGACAGGTATTACAATGAGCAGTTCTTC; cdr3_aa: CASSHDRYYNEQFF; d_call: .; j_call: TRBJ2-1; clone_size: .; v_call: TRBV27
cdr3_nt: TGCGCCAGCAGCCCAAGGCTATGGGGGTTGAACTATGGCTACACCTTC; cdr3_aa: CASSPRLWGLNYGYTF; d_call: .; j_call: TRBJ1-2; clone_size: few; v_call: TRBV5-1
cdr3_nt: TGTGCCAGCAGCCTCTCATGGGGAGATACGCAGTATTTT; cdr3_aa: CASSLSWGDTQYF; d_call: .; j_call: TRBJ2-3; clone_size: many; v_call: TRBV7-3
cdr3_nt: TGTGCCAGCAGCTTAACCGCGGGGGGCCGGGAAGGGGGCCAGTACTTC; cdr3_aa: CASSLTAGGREGGQYF; d_call: TRBD2; j_call: TRBJ2-5; clone_size: few; v_call: TRBV7-2
cdr3_nt: TGTGCCATCAGTGATAACAGAGGAAGTACTTTGCTTGGTGACGTGAGCACAGATACGCAGTATTTT; cdr3_aa: CAISDNRGSTLLGDVSTDTQYF; d_call: .; j_call: TRBJ2-3; clone_size: .; v_call: TRBV10-3
cdr3_nt: TGCGCCAGCAGATATACCGACAGGGGGGCCCCAGATACGCAGTATTTT; cdr3_aa: CASRYTDRGAPDTQYF; d_call: TRBD1; j_call: TRBJ2-3; clone_size: .; v_call: TRBV5-1
cdr3_nt: TGTGCCAGCAGCCTGACCGGGACAGGGGAGGATGAAGCTTTCTTT; cdr3_aa: CASSLTGTGEDEAFF; d_call: TRBD1; j_call: TRBJ1-1; clone_size: many; v_call: TRBV7-2
cdr3_nt: TGTGCCAGCAGCGATCGGAACCAAGAGACCCAGTACTTC; cdr3_aa: CASSDRNQETQYF; d_call: .; j_call: TRBJ2-5; clone_size: few; v_call: TRBV9
cdr3_nt: TGTGCCAGCAGTTTAGGCTCTGGGACAGGGAATTCACCCCTCCACTTT; cdr3_aa: CASSLGSGTGNSPLHF; d_call: TRBD1; j_call: TRBJ1-6; clone_size: .; v_call: TRBV12-3/TRBV12-4